Each of the 12 T cell receptor beta chains below was sequenced from the same sample in a study of blood T cell repertoires in COVID-19. Profiling relied on immunoSEQ multiplex PCR, and the TCRdb table lists in-frame clones only, not all of them. In the table there are 150,000 to 200,000 clones, roughly 80% of which are singletons. The sequencing sample was made of PBMCs or T cells enriched from blood (not recorded which). These receptor sequences come from a woman in her 50s who had recovered from COVID-19.

The chain joins TRBV30 to TRBJ1-2; D remains unclear. This CDR3 is built from 12 residues. Germline V lookup: CDR1 GTSNPN, CDR2 SVGIG (reference sequence). The V end was cut by 5 bases, the J end by 6 bases, with 13 bases between. CDR3 in DNA: TGTGCCTGGGGAGGAGGCGTTGATGGCTACACCTTC. This codes for CAWGGGVDGYTF. The whole variable domain, remainder taken from reference TRBV30 and TRBJ1-2, is SQTIHQWPATLVQPVGSPLSLECTVEGTSNPNLYWYRQAAGRGLQLLFYSVGIGQISSEVPQNLSASRPQDRQFILSSKKLLLSDSGFYLCAWGGGVDGYTFGSGTRLTVV.

The chain recombines TRBV28 with TRBJ2-1; D uncertain. Trimming took off 5 bases at V and 3 bases at J, with 11 bases between the two ends. The CDR3 is 14 amino acids. CDR1 and CDR2 from the germline V gene are MDHEN and SYDVKM. CDR3 nucleotides: TGTGCCAGCAGTCCTTCCGGTGGCTACAATGAGCAGTTCTTC. Its protein product is CASSPSGGYNEQFF. Variable domain in full (rest from reference TRBV28 and TRBJ2-1): DVKVTQSSRYLVKRTGEKVFLECVQDMDHENMFWYRQDPGLGLRLIYFSYDVKMKEKGDIPEGYSVSREKKERFSLILESASTNQTSMYLCASSPSGGYNEQFFGPGTRLTVL.

V usage is TRBV27 and J usage is TRBJ1-2; D uncertain. The CDR3 sequence is 12 residues long. Trimming shortened V by 3 bases and J by 8 bases, and 10 bases separated the two germline ends. Germline V CDR1 and CDR2: MNHEY, SMNVEV (reference sequence). The CDR3 DNA reads as TGTGCCAGCAGTTTGAGGGAGGAAGGCTACACCTTC. Translation gives CASSLREEGYTF.

This clone showed up just once. The chain employs TRBV18 and TRBJ2-7; 12 nucleotides agree with TRBD2. V shed 2 bases and J 6 bases; nucleotides not matched to a gene: 8. Germline CDR1 KGHSH, CDR2 LQKENI. This CDR3 is 16 amino acids long. CDR3 coding DNA: TGTGCCAGCTCACCAACTCAGACTAGCGGGAGTGGCGAGCAGTACTTC. Protein: CASSPTQTSGSGEQYF.

Only a few counts were recorded for this clone. The chain recombines TRBV30 with TRBJ1-6; 7 bases agree with TRBD1. The CDR3 has 13 amino acids. Losses at the gene ends were 4 bases for V and 6 bases for J; bases not matched to a gene: 3. Germline values: CDR1 GTSNPN, CDR2 SVGIG (reference sequence). DNA of the CDR3: TGTGCCTGGACCGGGACAGCTAATTCACCCCTCCACTTT. This gives the protein CAWTGTANSPLHF.

J is TRBJ2-7 and V is TRBV28; D gene unclear. Per the germline V gene, CDR1 is MDHEN and CDR2 is SYDVKM. The CDR3 consists of 13 residues. Trimming pared 3 bases from V and 4 bases from J, leaving 10 bases between. The CDR3 DNA is TGTGCCAGCAGTTTGTCCCTGACTTACGAGCAGTACTTC. Amino acid sequence: CASSLSLTYEQYF. Using reference TRBV28 and TRBJ2-7 for the parts outside the CDR3, the full variable domain is DVKVTQSSRYLVKRTGEKVFLECVQDMDHENMFWYRQDPGLGLRLIYFSYDVKMKEKGDIPEGYSVSREKKERFSLILESASTNQTSMYLCASSLSLTYEQYFGPGTRLTVT.

The chain is built from TRBV27 and TRBJ1-6; the D gene is possibly TRBD1 (5 bases). This CDR3 contains 16 residues. Trimming removed 0 bases at V and 7 bases at J, with 13 bases between. The germline gives CDR1 MNHEY, CDR2 SMNVEV (reference sequence). This CDR3 reads CASSLSAGAPNSPLHF. The DNA of the CDR3 is TGTGCCAGCAGTTTATCAGCTGGGGCCCCCAATTCACCCCTCCACTTT.

The chain links TRBV5-4 to TRBJ2-5; TRBD2 aligns across 8 bases. The CDR3 covers 14 residues. The germline gives CDR1 SGHNT, CDR2 YYREEE (reference sequence). The V and J ends lost 3 bases and 5 bases, in that order; junction bases with no gene match: 6. CDR3 DNA sequence: TGTGCCAGCAGCTACAGCGGGAGACGTGAGACCCAGTACTTC. It codes for CASSYSGRRETQYF.

V is TRBV28 and J is TRBJ1-5; weak D call: TRBD1 (5 bases). The ends were cut back, 1 base at V and 2 bases at J, with 12 bases in the middle. Germline CDR1 and CDR2: MDHEN and SYDVKM. The CDR3 is made up of 16 amino acids. The CDR3 bases are TGTGCCAGCAGTTTATTGGCAGGGCCGGGCAATCAGCCCCAGCATTTT. This gives the protein CASSLLAGPGNQPQHF.

This clone showed up just once. The V call is TRBV27, the J call TRBJ1-6; 8 bases line up with TRBD1. CDR1 and CDR2 from the germline V gene are MNHEY and SMNVEV (reference sequence). After removal of 7 bases from V and 7 bases from J, the junction contained 15 bases not matched to a gene. This CDR3 spans 17 amino acids. For the CDR3, the DNA is TGTGCCAGCACTGGACAGGGTTCCACCTGGTCGAATTCACCCCTCCACTTT. The encoded protein is CASTGQGSTWSNSPLHF.

In its sample, this clone was seen a few times. This chain joins TRBV7-8 and TRBJ2-3; 13 bases line up with TRBD2. This CDR3 is built from 18 residues. Germline V CDR1 and CDR2: SGHVS, FQNEAQ. J was trimmed by 5 bases and V by 4 bases; bases with no gene match: 12. The CDR3 DNA reads TGTGCCAGCAGCTCGCCCGCCGGGACTAGCGGGATTATAGATACGCAGTATTTT. It specifies CASSSPAGTSGIIDTQYF.

This rearrangement joins TRBV4-2 to TRBJ2-1; 14 nucleotides line up with TRBD2. With V trimmed by 0 bases and J by 7 bases, 2 bases remained unmatched. This CDR3 spans 16 amino acids. Germline V CDR1 and CDR2: LGHNA, YNFKEQ. This CDR3 is CASSQEGLAGANEQFF. The CDR3, as DNA: TGTGCCAGCAGCCAAGAGGGACTAGCGGGAGCAAATGAGCAGTTCTTC.